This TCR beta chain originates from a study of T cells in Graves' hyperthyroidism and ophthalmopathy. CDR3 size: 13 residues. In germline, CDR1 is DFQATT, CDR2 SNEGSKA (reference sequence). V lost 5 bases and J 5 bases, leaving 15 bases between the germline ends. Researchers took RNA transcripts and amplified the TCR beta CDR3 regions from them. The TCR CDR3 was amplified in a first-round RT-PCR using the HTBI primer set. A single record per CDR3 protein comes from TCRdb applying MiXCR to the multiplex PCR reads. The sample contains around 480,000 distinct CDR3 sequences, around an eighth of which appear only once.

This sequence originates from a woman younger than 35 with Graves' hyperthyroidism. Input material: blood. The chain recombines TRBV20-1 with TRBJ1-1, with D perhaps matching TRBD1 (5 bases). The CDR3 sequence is CSAPIGGWTEAFF. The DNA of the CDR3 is TGCAGTGCTCCAATTGGGGGATGGACTGAAGCTTTCTTT.